One T cell receptor beta chain is described in this entry. It lacks a known antigen. No per-base quality is available; no much larger clone lies one base away. Mismatch repair deficiency in every enrolled patient was established by polymerase chain reaction or immunohistochemistry. A few patients who responded to pembrolizumab therapy underwent TCR sequencing. Pembrolizumab PD-1 blockade was prospectively tested in advanced mismatch repair-deficient cancers, regardless of tissue of origin, in the phase II trial. Serial peripheral blood T cell samples were collected before and at multiple times after starting PD-1 blockade. Blood sampling times were expressed in weeks after the first pembrolizumab dose. Library preparation was by the immunoSEQ multiplex PCR assay. TCRdb retrieved this table from immuneACCESS and kept in-frame rearrangements only. Not all clones are present; in checked studies, unresolved V genes account for under half, and no reason is known for the remainder. The sample has around 120,000 clones on record, about 90% of them singletons. Around 11% of the sample comes from the top ten.

These data originate in a study of PD-1 blockade in mismatch repair-deficient tumors (dated by TCRdb to about 2017). For context, the study as a whole: Between late 2013 and 2016, the trial enrolled 86 consecutive patients with some eleven types of mismatch repair-deficient cancer, all of whom had received prior treatment and were progressing. Deep sequencing of TCR CDR3 regions was used to track tumor-associated T cell clones in peripheral blood of patients responding to PD-1 blockade.

The germline V gene (reference sequence) gives CDR1 as SEHNR and CDR2 as FQNEAQ. Clipping removes 5 bases from V and 8 bases from J, with 6 as the unmatched junction base count. The CDR3 goes from the cysteine to the phenylalanine over 15 residues. Kept here is only the CDR3 DNA, which spans 45 bases and is read in frame from base 1. The full study reports these points: Clones residing in the tumor, which were often undetectable in blood before treatment, expanded quickly after pembrolizumab and then contracted, generally before radiologic responses.

The source is an adult with mismatch repair-deficient cancer. The receptor chain draws on TRBV7-9 and TRBJ2-2, with TRBD1 identical over 12 junction bases. The sample in question was peripheral blood, obtained about 17 months after starting pembrolizumab. For the CDR3, the sequence is CASSARDRGPGELFF. At the DNA level, the sequence is TGTGCCAGCAGCGCCCGGGACAGGGGGCCTGGGGAGCTGTTTTTT.